The source of this T cell receptor (beta chain) is a study of control samples from healthy donors and cancer patients. Repertoires were generated with immunoSEQ multiplex PCR, while TCRdb's copy carries only in-frame clones and drops some. This sample has approximately 150,000 clones; roughly 88% occur once, and the top ten carry 1.5% to 2%. CDR1 is LNHDA, CDR2 SQIVND, per germline (reference sequence). The CDR3 has 14 residues. The V gene lost 1 base and the J gene lost 5 bases, with 12 bases spanning the gap. The chain carries TRBV19 and TRBJ2-7, with D maybe TRBD1 (6 bases). The TCR comes from a man younger than 30 in good health. Sample: blood. DNA for the CDR3: TGTGCCAGTAGTATAGCCAGGGGAGACCACGAGCAGTACTTC. Translating it yields CASSIARGDHEQYF.